The clone carrying this TCR beta chain was detected only once. No antigen is known for it. This specimen comes from a study of T cell repertoires in cytomegalovirus infection. TCRdb reanalysed the reads using MiXCR and keeps one entry per CDR3 protein. The sample shows just under 500,000 distinct CDR3 sequences, about 33% of them seen only once. V was pared by 4 bases and J by 6 bases, with 15 bases between. This CDR3 is 14 amino acids long. Looked up from germline, CDR1 is MNHEY and CDR2 is SVGAGI. The V call is TRBV6-5, the J call TRBJ1-1; TRBD1 is a possible D gene (6 bases). The sequence was collected from a human donor in good health (CMV status not recorded). Some clones in this sample may be carry-over from other donors' samples. Here the sequenced sample was cultured PBMCs, taken from culture after CMV antigen stimulation. This chain's CDR3 is CASSFNEQGSEAFF. The CDR3 region has the DNA TGTGCCAGCAGTTTCAATGAACAGGGCTCTGAAGCTTTCTTT.